The 15 T cell receptor beta chains presented below share a single source sample, sequenced in a study of OX40 agonist ivuxolimab in advanced cancers. The repertoire was sequenced with immunoSEQ multiplex PCR; TCRdb's copy has only in-frame clones and lacks some. The sample includes some 76,000 clones, 70% to 90% of them seen just once. The sequenced sample was CD4+ or CD8+ T cells sorted from blood, obtained in a trial of the OX40 agonist ivuxolimab. The receptors come from an adult with an advanced solid tumor such as melanoma, head and neck, liver or kidney cancer.

The rearrangement uses TRBV11-1 and TRBJ2-1; 8 bases are a match to TRBD2. The CDR3 loop spans 15 amino acids. CDR1 SGHAT and CDR2 FQDESV come from the germline V gene (reference sequence). Trimming at V came to 0 bases and at J to 8 bases, leaving 6 bases not matched to a gene. CDR3 protein: CASSLAQRESHEQFF. DNA for the CDR3: TGTGCCAGCAGCTTAGCCCAGCGGGAGTCCCATGAGCAGTTCTTC.

This chain uses TRBV27 with TRBJ1-5; TRBD1 aligns across 7 bases. The CDR3 runs 14 residues. CDR1 MNHEY and CDR2 SMNVEV come from the germline V gene (reference sequence). After removal of 8 bases from V and 3 bases from J, the junction contained 7 bases not matched to a gene. The CDR3 reads CASGLTGFNQPQHF. In nucleotides, the CDR3 is TGTGCCAGCGGCCTGACAGGGTTCAATCAGCCCCAGCATTTT.

The rearrangement links TRBV27 to TRBJ1-4; TRBD1 might be the D (5 bases). The CDR3 is made up of 14 amino acids. Between the trimmed V and J ends, which lost 6 bases and 1 base, there was a span of 9 bases. Per germline, CDR1 MNHEY and CDR2 SMNVEV (reference sequence). The CDR3 is CASRGGQTNEKLFF. Here the CDR3 DNA reads TGTGCCAGCAGGGGAGGACAAACTAATGAAAAACTGTTTTTT.

The chain's CDR3 is CASSLEQTYKLFF. In nucleotides, the CDR3 is TGTGCCAGCAGCTTAGAACAGACTTATAAACTGTTCTTC. This chain joins TRBV13 and TRBJ2-1; D remains unclear. CDR1 is PRHDT and CDR2 is FYEKMQ in the germline V gene (reference sequence). V was trimmed by 1 base and J by 15 bases, leaving 16 bases between them. CDR3 length equals 13 residues.

The chain recombines TRBV7-3 with TRBJ1-4; the D is unclear. The ends were cut back, 5 bases at V and 8 bases at J, with 21 bases in the middle. Germline lookup yields CDR1 SGHTA and CDR2 FQGTGA. The CDR3 is made up of 16 amino acids. The CDR3 spells CASSPTARRSREKLFF. CDR3 nucleotide sequence: TGTGCCAGCAGCCCCACAGCGCGCCGGTCTAGGGAAAAACTGTTTTTT.

Note on this clone: One end of the junction is discordant with germline, which a read error may explain. The chain recombines TRBV19 with TRBJ2-7, with D unresolved. The CDR3 sequence is 14 residues long. CDR1 is LNHDA, CDR2 SQIVND, per germline (reference sequence). The chain's CDR3 is CASSIPGRSYGQYF. CDR3 bases: TGTGCCAGTAGTATCCCTGGCCGGTCCTACGGGCAGTACTTC.

The chain couples TRBV19 to TRBJ1-2, with 7 positions matching TRBD1. This CDR3 is 15 amino acids long. With 1 base clipped from V and 4 bases from J, the junction kept 6 bases outside the gene matches. CDR1 and CDR2 from the germline V gene are LNHDA and SQIVND (reference sequence). As DNA, the CDR3 is TGTGCCAGTAGTATAGCGGCAGGGGACAGCTATGGCTACACCTTC. This translates into CASSIAAGDSYGYTF. The whole variable domain, filled in from reference TRBV19 and TRBJ1-2, reads DGGITQSPKYLFRKEGQNVTLSCEQNLNHDAMYWYRQDPGQGLRLIYYSQIVNDFQKGDIAEGYSVSREKKESFPLTVTSAQKNPTAFYLCASSIAAGDSYGYTFGSGTRLTVV.

The rearrangement links TRBV6-5 to TRBJ1-3; D gene ambiguous. V shed 4 bases and J shed 0 bases, with 10 bases lying between them. Per germline, CDR1 MNHEY and CDR2 SVGAGI. The CDR3 has 15 amino acids. The CDR3 bases are TGTGCCAGCAGTTCAACAGTTTACTCTGGAAACACCATATATTTT. As protein: CASSSTVYSGNTIYF.

The count of this clone is one. This chain connects TRBV5-4 to TRBJ2-5; 9 nucleotides match TRBD1. J gave up 3 bases and V 5 bases, and 5 bases lay outside the gene matches. The germline V gene encodes CDR1 SGHNT and CDR2 YYREEE (reference sequence). CDR3 length: 14 amino acids. The CDR3 region is CASSGDRGKETQYF. DNA of the CDR3: TGTGCCAGCAGTGGAGACAGGGGGAAAGAGACCCAGTACTTC.

The chain recombines TRBV11-2 with TRBJ1-2; D gene unclear. Germline-derived CDR1 and CDR2 are SGHAT and FQNNGV. The length of the CDR3 is 15 residues. Trimming pared 1 base from V and 4 bases from J, leaving 13 bases between. Written as DNA, the CDR3 is TGTGCCAGCAGCTTAGTAGTGGGCTCGGGCTATGGCTACACCTTC. Translated: CASSLVVGSGYGYTF.

The chain uses TRBV6-1 and TRBJ1-1; 11 bases fit TRBD1. J was trimmed by 4 bases and V by 6 bases; bases with no gene match: 4. Germline CDR1 reads MNHNS; CDR2 reads SASEGT. CDR3 length: 14 amino acids. The CDR3 loop is CASSLGTGGTEAFF. For the CDR3, the DNA is TGTGCCAGCAGCCTTGGGACAGGGGGCACTGAAGCTTTCTTT.

The chain links TRBV6-1 to TRBJ2-7; D possibly corresponds to TRBD1 (5 bases). Germline V gene lookup returns CDR1 MNHNS and CDR2 SASEGT. With 6 bases removed from V and 0 bases from J, the gap between germline ends came to 12 bases. This CDR3 is 14 amino acids long. The CDR3 is CASRTDRSSYEQYF. CDR3 coding DNA: TGTGCCAGCAGGACAGACCGGAGCTCCTACGAGCAGTACTTC.

This rearrangement joins TRBV5-4 to TRBJ2-1; weak D call: TRBD1 (5 bases). V shed 3 bases and J shed 0 bases, with 22 bases lying between them. This CDR3 comprises 19 residues. Per germline, CDR1 SGHNT and CDR2 YYREEE (reference sequence). The chain's CDR3 is CASSSSGLWNPSSYNEQFF. CDR3 DNA: TGTGCCAGCAGCTCCTCAGGGTTATGGAACCCGAGCTCCTACAATGAGCAGTTCTTC.

This clone was recorded many times. The V gene is TRBV7-6, the J gene TRBJ2-7; no reliable D call. Germline-derived CDR1 and CDR2 are SGHVS and FNYEAQ. The CDR3 totals 15 residues. Trimming left V 5 bases short and J 4 bases short, with 18 bases between. The CDR3 protein is CASSPRRLGTYEQYF. The CDR3 DNA reads TGTGCCAGCAGCCCCCGGAGACTTGGCACATACGAGCAGTACTTC.

The chain combines TRBV7-9 with TRBJ2-3; no reliable D call. The V and J ends lost 0 bases and 6 bases respectively, with 10 bases between them. CDR1 and CDR2 from the germline V gene are SEHNR and FQNEAQ (reference sequence). This CDR3 has 14 residues. CDR3 residues: CASSLAGLRDTQYF. The CDR3 DNA reads as TGTGCCAGCAGCTTAGCCGGCTTGAGGGATACGCAGTATTTT.